The 26 T cell receptor beta chains given below trace back to one sample, sequenced in a study of CD8 T cells in Susac syndrome. Random-hexamer reverse transcription was applied to roughly 0.5 to 1 ug RNA. Using its own MiXCR run on the immunoSEQ multiplex PCR reads, TCRdb lists one record per CDR3 protein. The top ten clones hold 0.093% of a sample with 120,000 or so distinct CDR3 sequences, approximately 93% of them seen once. What was sequenced was CD4+ T cells from PBMCs. These receptors all come from a human donor with multiple sclerosis.

This sequence joins TRBV6-6 and TRBJ2-2; a weak D match, TRBD1 (6 bases). This CDR3 is 14 amino acids long. From germline, CDR1 is MNHNY and CDR2 SVGAGI (reference sequence). Trimming shortened V by 5 bases and J by 3 bases, and 10 bases separated the two germline ends. The chain's CDR3 is CASSLNRDTGELFF. As DNA, the CDR3 is TGTGCCAGCAGTCTAAACAGGGACACCGGGGAGCTGTTTTTT.

V and J are TRBV9 and TRBJ2-5; 9 nucleotides line up with TRBD2. Trimming cost V 4 bases and J 0 bases; bases outside gene matches: 4. Germline V lookup: CDR1 SGDLS, CDR2 YYNGEE. The CDR3 is 15 amino acids. The CDR3 sequence: CASSRSGGDQETQYF. CDR3 sequence (DNA): TGTGCCAGCAGCCGTAGCGGGGGAGACCAAGAGACCCAGTACTTC. Full variable domain (missing parts from reference TRBV9 and TRBJ2-5): DSGVTQTPKHLITATGQRVTLRCSPRSGDLSVYWYQQSLDQGLQFLIQYYNGEERAKGNILERFSAQQFPDLHSELNLSSLELGDSALYFCASSRSGGDQETQYFGPGTRLLVL.

The V gene is TRBV5-1, the J gene TRBJ1-2; tentatively, D is TRBD1 (6 bases). V was pared by 4 bases and J by 3 bases, with 16 bases between. CDR1 is SGHRS and CDR2 is YFSETQ in the germline V gene. CDR3 length: 15 amino acids. CDR3 DNA sequence: TGCGCCAGCAGCGTGGTCCCACAGGGTTACTATGGCTACACCTTC. It encodes CASSVVPQGYYGYTF.

V is TRBV20-1 and J is TRBJ2-7; no reliable D call. CDR1 and CDR2 from the germline V gene are DFQATT and SNEGSKA (reference sequence). The CDR3 spans 12 residues. V gave up 2 bases and J gave up 0 bases, with 5 bases separating them. CDR3 region: CSARRTSYEQYF. Here the CDR3 DNA reads TGCAGTGCTAGACGGACCTCCTACGAGCAGTACTTC.

The rearrangement links TRBV7-8 to TRBJ2-2, with D hard to call. This CDR3 spans 15 amino acids. V was clipped by 5 bases and J by 1 base, with 11 bases between them. In germline, CDR1 is SGHVS, CDR2 FQNEAQ. CDR3 nucleotides: TGTGCCAGCAGCCCCAGGCTAGGGAACACCGGGGAGCTGTTTTTT. Translating gives CASSPRLGNTGELFF.

This clonotype has a single count. The chain employs TRBV6-5 and TRBJ1-6, with TRBD1 matching 7 bases. The CDR3 extends over 13 amino acids. With V trimmed by 2 bases and J by 16 bases, 8 bases remained unmatched. The V gene's germline CDR1 is MNHEY and CDR2 SVGAGI. CDR3 DNA: TGTGCCAGCAGTTACGATAACAGGGGTGCTCTCCACTTT. It encodes CASSYDNRGALHF.

The chain uses TRBV12-3 or TRBV12-4 and TRBJ1-5; D unresolved. Trimming stripped 2 bases from V and 4 bases from J, with 12 bases between. This CDR3 contains 15 residues. The CDR3 DNA sequence: TGTGCCAGCAGTTTATCTGGGCGCCCTAATCAGCCCCAGCATTTT. Its translation: CASSLSGRPNQPQHF.

The chain uses TRBV3-1 and TRBJ1-2, with TRBD1 matching over 10 bases. The V and J ends lost 7 bases and 8 bases, in that order; junction bases with no gene match: 10. The CDR3 spans 14 residues. CDR1 is LGHDT, CDR2 YNNKEL, per germline (reference sequence). CDR3 amino acids: CASNPTGTGEGYTF. For the CDR3, the DNA is TGTGCCAGCAACCCAACCGGGACAGGGGAAGGCTACACCTTC.

The chain is built from TRBV7-2 and TRBJ1-1; D remains ambiguous. V was shortened by 3 bases and J by 4 bases, with 9 bases between the two germline ends. The CDR3 has 13 residues. Germline CDR1 and CDR2: SGHTA and FQGNSA. CDR3 residues: CASSFVSGTEAFF. The CDR3 DNA reads TGTGCCAGCAGCTTTGTGTCGGGCACTGAAGCTTTCTTT.

The rearrangement joins TRBV7-2 to TRBJ2-7; 9 bases line up with TRBD1. Germline CDR1 reads SGHTA; CDR2 reads FQGNSA. With 3 bases clipped from V and 7 bases from J, the junction kept 13 bases outside the gene matches. The CDR3 has 16 residues. The chain's CDR3 is CASSFKLGTGLVEQYF. The DNA for the CDR3 is TGTGCCAGCAGCTTTAAGCTAGGGACAGGGCTAGTAGAGCAGTACTTC.

The chain recombines TRBV2 with TRBJ2-1, with a possible D match to TRBD2 (6 bases). Germline V gene data show CDR1 as SNHLY and CDR2 as FYNNEI. Trimming removed 7 bases at V and 5 bases at J, with 12 bases between. This CDR3 has 13 amino acids. CDR3 bases: TGTGCCAGCATTAGATGGGAGGACAATGAGCAGTTCTTC. Amino acid sequence: CASIRWEDNEQFF.

This chain joins TRBV7-9 and TRBJ2-1; 10 bases map to TRBD2. Germline CDR1 is SEHNR and CDR2 is FQNEAQ (reference sequence). The junction had 8 bases not matched to a gene; V was cut back by 5 bases and J by 7 bases. The length of the CDR3 is 15 residues. The CDR3 loop is CASSTQAGGENEQFF. In DNA, the CDR3 is TGTGCCAGCAGCACACAAGCGGGGGGGGAAAATGAGCAGTTCTTC.

The rearrangement joins TRBV19 to TRBJ1-2; TRBD1 agrees at 9 bases. The germline V gene has CDR1 LNHDA and CDR2 SQIVND (reference sequence). The CDR3 is 14 amino acids. The V segment lost 6 bases and the J segment 5 bases; nucleotides outside the gene matches: 7. The CDR3 region is CASSIGTGRYGYTF. The CDR3 coding sequence is TGTGCCAGTAGCATCGGGACAGGGCGGTATGGCTACACCTTC.

In DNA form, the CDR3 reads TGTGCCAGCAGCGCCTGGGACTTCTACGAGCAGTACTTC. Its protein product is CASSAWDFYEQYF. This chain connects TRBV7-2 to TRBJ2-7, with D tentatively TRBD2 (6 bases). V was trimmed by 5 bases and J by 3 bases, leaving 11 bases between them. The length of the CDR3 is 13 residues. Germline CDR1 SGHTA, CDR2 FQGNSA.

The chain employs TRBV28 and TRBJ1-2; possible D gene TRBD1, 6 bases. CDR3 size: 14 residues. CDR1 is MDHEN and CDR2 is SYDVKM in the germline V gene. With 5 bases removed from V and 6 bases from J, the gap between germline ends came to 16 bases. CDR3 in amino acids: CASSALGRGDGYTF. For the CDR3, the DNA is TGTGCCAGCAGTGCGCTTGGGAGGGGGGATGGCTACACCTTC.

The V gene is TRBV7-9, the J gene TRBJ1-5; 7 nucleotides line up with TRBD1. Germline CDR1 is SEHNR and CDR2 is FQNEAQ (reference sequence). The V segment lost 1 base and the J segment 5 bases; nucleotides outside the gene matches: 5. The CDR3 is made up of 15 amino acids. The CDR3 loop is CASSLGQGEDQPQHF. Written as DNA, the CDR3 is TGTGCCAGCAGCTTAGGGCAGGGGGAGGATCAGCCCCAGCATTTT. The whole variable domain, filled in from reference TRBV7-9 and TRBJ1-5, reads DTGVSQNPRHKITKRGQNVTFRCDPISEHNRLYWYRQTLGQGPEFLTYFQNEAQLEKSRLLSDRFSAERPKGSFSTLEIQRTEQGDSAMYLCASSLGQGEDQPQHFGDGTRLSIL.

The rearrangement joins TRBV19 to TRBJ1-6, with D unclear. The CDR3 extends over 13 amino acids. Germline assignment: CDR1 LNHDA and CDR2 SQIVND (reference sequence). The V and J ends lost 2 bases and 7 bases respectively, with 6 bases between them. The CDR3 region is CASSISRNSPLHF. CDR3 DNA: TGTGCCAGTAGTATATCTAGGAATTCACCCCTCCACTTT.

The chain combines TRBV7-9 with TRBJ1-4; 10 bases line up with TRBD1. The CDR3 has 15 amino acids. V shed 5 bases, J shed 5 bases, and the junction held 5 bases outside the gene matches. Germline assignment: CDR1 SEHNR and CDR2 FQNEAQ (reference sequence). CDR3 amino acids: CASSARDRGNEKLFF. The CDR3, as DNA: TGTGCCAGCAGCGCCCGGGACAGGGGCAATGAAAAACTGTTTTTT.

This clonotype was found once. The rearrangement uses TRBV29-1 and TRBJ1-2; no firm D call. The germline gives CDR1 SQVTM, CDR2 ANQGSEA. CDR3 length: 13 residues. The V gene lost 3 bases and the J gene lost 3 bases, with 11 bases spanning the gap. The CDR3, as DNA: TGCAGCGTTGAGGTGGGCGATGACTATGGCTACACCTTC. Translated, it gives CSVEVGDDYGYTF.

This chain uses TRBV20-1 with TRBJ2-1, with D possibly matching TRBD2 (6 bases). Trimming shortened V by 6 bases and J by 8 bases, and 29 bases separated the two germline ends. In germline, CDR1 is DFQATT, CDR2 SNEGSKA (reference sequence). The CDR3 loop spans 17 amino acids. CDR3 region: CSASERASFRPVDEQFF. CDR3 bases: TGCAGTGCCTCGGAGCGGGCCTCTTTCAGGCCCGTGGATGAGCAGTTCTTC.

The chain couples TRBV5-1 to TRBJ2-2, with D possibly TRBD2 on 5 matching bases. The CDR3 is 16 residues long. Trimming cost V 6 bases and J 1 base, with 16 bases left between them. From germline, CDR1 is SGHRS and CDR2 YFSETQ. In DNA, the CDR3 is TGCGCCAGCATGGGAGCACTAAGCGGGAACACCGGGGAGCTGTTTTTT. Its translation is CASMGALSGNTGELFF.

The V and J genes are TRBV29-1 and TRBJ2-1; weak D call: TRBD1 (6 bases). Germline-derived CDR1 and CDR2 are SQVTM and ANQGSEA. This CDR3 has 14 amino acids. V lost 4 bases and J lost 0, with 10 bases in between. The CDR3 loop is CSVAQGSSYNEQFF. The DNA of the CDR3 is TGCAGCGTTGCCCAGGGGAGCTCCTACAATGAGCAGTTCTTC.

The chain links TRBV25-1 to TRBJ1-2; tentatively, D is TRBD1 (6 bases). The CDR3 extends over 14 amino acids. Between the trimmed V and J ends, which lost 4 bases and 4 bases, there was a span of 13 bases. Per the germline V gene, CDR1 is MGHDK and CDR2 is SYGVNS. The CDR3 loop reads CASSAGDGFYGYTF. The DNA of the CDR3 is TGTGCCAGCAGTGCAGGGGATGGATTCTATGGCTACACCTTC.

DNA of the CDR3: TGTGCCAGCAGCGGCGGGGGCTCTGGGGCCAACGTCCTGACTTTC. The encoded protein is CASSGGGSGANVLTF. The J gene is TRBJ2-6, the V gene TRBV9; 7 bases line up with TRBD2. V trimming: 3 bases; J trimming: 0 bases; junction bases outside the gene matches: 0. The CDR3 has 15 amino acids. Germline values: CDR1 SGDLS, CDR2 YYNGEE.

The rearrangement links TRBV10-3 to TRBJ2-3; perhaps TRBD1 as D (6 bases). Germline V gene sequence: CDR1 ENHRY, CDR2 SYGVKD. The V end was cut by 3 bases, the J end by 4 bases, with 11 bases between. The CDR3 has 14 residues. The CDR3 nucleotides read TGTGCCATCAGTGAAGTCGCAGGGGCAGATACGCAGTATTTT. It yields the protein CAISEVAGADTQYF.

The V call is TRBV7-2, the J call TRBJ2-3; D not resolved. CDR3 length: 12 residues. Trimming took 1 base from V and 8 from J, leaving 7 bases between them. Germline V gives CDR1 SGHTA, CDR2 FQGNSA. The CDR3 DNA reads as TGTGCCAGCAGCTTAGTGGCAAGTACGCAGTATTTT. It codes for CASSLVASTQYF.